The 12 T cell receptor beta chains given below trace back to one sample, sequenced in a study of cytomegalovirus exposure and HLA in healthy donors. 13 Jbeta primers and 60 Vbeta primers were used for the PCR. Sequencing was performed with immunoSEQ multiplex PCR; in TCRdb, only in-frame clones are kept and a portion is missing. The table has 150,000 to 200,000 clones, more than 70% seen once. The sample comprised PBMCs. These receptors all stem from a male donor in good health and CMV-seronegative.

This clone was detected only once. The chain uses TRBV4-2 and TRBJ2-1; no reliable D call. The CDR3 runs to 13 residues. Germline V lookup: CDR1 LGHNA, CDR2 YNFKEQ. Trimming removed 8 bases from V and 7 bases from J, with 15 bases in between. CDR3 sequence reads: CASRDSYGNEQFF. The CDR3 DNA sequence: TGTGCCAGCCGAGACTCCTACGGGAATGAGCAGTTCTTC.

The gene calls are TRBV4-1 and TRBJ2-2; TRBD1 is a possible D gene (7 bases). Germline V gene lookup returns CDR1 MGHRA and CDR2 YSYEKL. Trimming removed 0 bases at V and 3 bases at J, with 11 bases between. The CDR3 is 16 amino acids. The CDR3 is CASSQDGRGDTGELFF. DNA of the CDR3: TGCGCCAGCAGCCAAGATGGCAGGGGGGACACCGGGGAGCTGTTTTTT.

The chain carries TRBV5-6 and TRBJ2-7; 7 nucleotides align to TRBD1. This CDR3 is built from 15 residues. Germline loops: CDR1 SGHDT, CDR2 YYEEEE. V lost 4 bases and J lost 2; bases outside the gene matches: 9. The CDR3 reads CASSPQDREPYEQYF. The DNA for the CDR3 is TGTGCCAGCAGCCCACAAGACAGGGAGCCCTACGAGCAGTACTTC.

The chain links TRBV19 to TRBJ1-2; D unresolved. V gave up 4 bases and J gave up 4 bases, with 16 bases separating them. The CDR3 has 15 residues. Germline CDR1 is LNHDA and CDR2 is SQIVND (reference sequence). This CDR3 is CASSTPLVWSYGYTF. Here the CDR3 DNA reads TGTGCCAGTAGTACTCCCCTGGTCTGGAGCTATGGCTACACCTTC.

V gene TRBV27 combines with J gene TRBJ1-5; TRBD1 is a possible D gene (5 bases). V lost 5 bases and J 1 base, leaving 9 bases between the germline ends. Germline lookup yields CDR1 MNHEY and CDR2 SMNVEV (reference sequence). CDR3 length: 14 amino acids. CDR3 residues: CASSAGLSNQPQHF. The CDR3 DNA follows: TGTGCCAGCAGTGCGGGACTGAGCAATCAGCCCCAGCATTTT.

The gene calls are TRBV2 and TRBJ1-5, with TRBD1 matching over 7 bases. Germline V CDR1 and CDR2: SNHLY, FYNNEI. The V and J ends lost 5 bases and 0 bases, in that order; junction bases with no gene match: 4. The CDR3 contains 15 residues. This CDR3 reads CASSPTGFSNQPQHF. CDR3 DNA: TGTGCCAGCAGTCCGACAGGGTTTAGCAATCAGCCCCAGCATTTT.

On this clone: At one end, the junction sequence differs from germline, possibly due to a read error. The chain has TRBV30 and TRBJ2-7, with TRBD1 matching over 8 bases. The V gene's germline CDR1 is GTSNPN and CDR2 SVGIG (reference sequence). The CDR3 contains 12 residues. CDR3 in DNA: TGTGCCTGGAGTGAAGGGCACAGGGGGTGTTATTTC. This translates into CAWSEGHRGCYF.

The CDR3 is CASSDIRLERYEQYF. The CDR3 bases are TGTGCCAGCAGCGACATTCGACTAGAACGCTACGAGCAGTACTTC. The chain recombines TRBV11-3 with TRBJ2-7, with D perhaps TRBD2 (6 bases). The CDR3 sequence is 15 residues long. V lost 5 bases and J 3 bases, leaving 17 bases between the germline ends. Germline assignment: CDR1 SGHNT and CDR2 YENEEA.

The CDR3 sequence is CASSPLQSGELFF. For the CDR3, the DNA is TGTGCCAGCAGCCCGTTACAGTCCGGGGAGCTGTTTTTT. This sequence joins TRBV9 and TRBJ2-2, with D hard to call. The CDR3 totals 13 residues. In germline, CDR1 is SGDLS, CDR2 YYNGEE. Deletions cut 4 bases from V and 6 bases from J, with 10 bases between. Supplemented by reference TRBV9 and TRBJ2-2, the full variable domain reads DSGVTQTPKHLITATGQRVTLRCSPRSGDLSVYWYQQSLDQGLQFLIQYYNGEERAKGNILERFSAQQFPDLHSELNLSSLELGDSALYFCASSPLQSGELFFGEGSRLTVL.

The CDR3 here is CASSYSAGLAGRRSFF. The CDR3 region has the DNA TGTGCCAGCAGTTACTCGGCTGGACTAGCGGGTCGGAGGTCGTTCTTC. The chain has TRBV6-5 and TRBJ2-1, with 11 nucleotides matching TRBD2. V lost 0 bases to trimming and J lost 15 bases; unmatched junction nucleotides: 13. This CDR3 is 16 amino acids long. Germline V gene lookup returns CDR1 MNHEY and CDR2 SVGAGI.

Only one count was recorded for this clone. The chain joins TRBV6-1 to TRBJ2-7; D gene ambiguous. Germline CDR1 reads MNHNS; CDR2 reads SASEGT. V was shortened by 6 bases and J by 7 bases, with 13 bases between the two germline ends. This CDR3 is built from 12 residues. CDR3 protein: CASRGKEREQYF. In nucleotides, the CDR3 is TGTGCCAGCAGGGGTAAGGAGAGGGAGCAGTACTTC.

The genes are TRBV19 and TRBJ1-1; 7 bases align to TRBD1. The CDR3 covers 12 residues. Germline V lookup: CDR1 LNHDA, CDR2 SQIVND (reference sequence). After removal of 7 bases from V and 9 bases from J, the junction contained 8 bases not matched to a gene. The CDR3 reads CASNRWDSQAFF. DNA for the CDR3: TGTGCCAGTAATCGCTGGGACAGCCAAGCTTTCTTT.